Detailed here is one T cell receptor beta chain. This specimen belongs to a study of blood T cells in healthy people across ages. The authors ran a second PCR of 7 to 11 cycles using a sample-barcoded 5' primer and a J-beta primer mix. TCRdb itself ran the 5' RACE reads through MiXCR, one entry per CDR3 protein. The table lists hundreds of thousands of distinct CDR3 sequences, 40% to 45% of them singletons. The germline V gene encodes CDR1 SGHTA and CDR2 FQGNSA. Trimming pared 4 bases from V and 2 bases from J, leaving 14 bases between. The CDR3 covers 15 residues. The receptor was isolated from a man older than 75 in good health. The chain joins TRBV7-2 to TRBJ2-5; weak D call: TRBD2 (7 bases). Sequenced: blood. CDR3 DNA: TGTGCCAGCAGCTGGGGGGGCGACAGTCAAGAGACCCAGTACTTC. Translation: CASSWGGDSQETQYF.